Below, 6 T cell receptor beta chains from the same sample are listed, as sequenced in a study of T cells after posttransplantation cyclophosphamide. Sampled 1 year posttransplant, controls received myeloablative marrow transplants, methotrexate and a calcineurin inhibitor. Clones were read by immunoSEQ multiplex PCR, and TCRdb kept only the in-frame ones, dropping some. Among roughly 9,900 clones listed, 88% were seen once. The sequenced sample was PBMCs, obtained after an allogeneic stem cell transplant with a calcineurin inhibitor and methotrexate. The receptors stem from a male patient aged 30 to 40 who received an allogeneic stem cell transplant from an unrelated donor, was CMV-positive, and had no GVHD. Some T cells may arise from the graft donor.

This chain uses TRBV5-1 with TRBJ2-4; tentative D call: TRBD1 (5 bases). V lost 2 bases to trimming and J lost 0 bases, with 12 bases between them. Germline CDR1 reads SGHRS; CDR2 reads YFSETQ. This CDR3 has 16 residues. The CDR3 DNA sequence: TGCGCCAGCAGCTTAACAGGTTCGGTAGCCAAAAACATTCAGTACTTC. The encoded protein is CASSLTGSVAKNIQYF.

The gene calls are TRBV7-9 and TRBJ2-1; D possibly corresponds to TRBD1 (5 bases). The germline V and J ends were trimmed by 1 base and 6 bases, with 13 bases remaining between them. Germline values: CDR1 SEHNR, CDR2 FQNEAQ (reference sequence). This CDR3 has 15 amino acids. CDR3 in DNA: TGTGCCAGCAGCTTAGGACAGACCTCTCCCAATGAGCAGTTCTTC. It translates to CASSLGQTSPNEQFF. The full variable domain, with the rest looked up from reference TRBV7-9 and TRBJ2-1, is DTGVSQNPRHKITKRGQNVTFRCDPISEHNRLYWYRQTLGQGPEFLTYFQNEAQLEKSRLLSDRFSAERPKGSFSTLEIQRTEQGDSAMYLCASSLGQTSPNEQFFGPGTRLTVL.

Concerning this clone: The sample contains more than one DNA sequence encoding this CDR3. The chain couples TRBV6-5 to TRBJ2-7, with D perhaps TRBD1 (5 bases). Germline assignment: CDR1 MNHEY and CDR2 SVGAGI. V was cut by 0 bases and J by 6 bases, with 9 bases left in between. The CDR3 runs 13 residues. The CDR3 DNA follows: TGTGCCAGCAGTTACTCGTTAACAGGCGAGCAGTACGTC. Protein sequence: CASSYSLTGEQYV.

The rearrangement joins TRBV5-4 to TRBJ2-5; 9 nucleotides align to TRBD2. Germline V gene data show CDR1 as SGHNT and CDR2 as YYREEE (reference sequence). The V segment lost 3 bases and the J segment 1 base; nucleotides outside the gene matches: 10. The CDR3 consists of 17 residues. For the CDR3, the DNA is TGTGCCAGCAGCTCGTTGGGGAGCGGGAGGCCCCAAGAGACCCAGTACTTC. Protein product: CASSSLGSGRPQETQYF.

This chain links TRBV10-1 with TRBJ2-3; 7 bases agree with TRBD2. CDR3 length equals 13 residues. The V gene's germline CDR1 is WNHNN and CDR2 SYGVQD (reference sequence). DNA for the CDR3: TGCCCACCCGGACGGGAGGAGACAGATACGCAGTATTTT. It codes for CPPGREETDTQYF.

The chain joins TRBV25-1 to TRBJ2-1, with 9 positions matching TRBD1. The CDR3 contains 16 residues. After removal of 1 base from V and 9 bases from J, the junction contained 10 bases not matched to a gene. Germline loops: CDR1 MGHDK, CDR2 SYGVNS. CDR3 amino acids: CASSESGTGPKIEQFF. The CDR3 DNA sequence: TGTGCCAGCAGTGAATCCGGGACAGGGCCCAAGATTGAGCAGTTCTTC.